The T cell receptor (beta chain) under discussion was sequenced for a study of T cell responses to AZD1222 COVID-19 vaccine. Details on this clone: Its cognate antigen is unknown.

Study outcomes and limitations: Among the donors, most were white British and more were female, and clonal diversity was possibly underestimated. Unmutated variant regions reportedly attract nearly half of all spike-specific TCRs.

V shed 0 bases and J 0 bases; nucleotides not matched to a gene: 7. In germline, CDR1 is GTSNPN, CDR2 SVGIG (reference sequence). The CDR3 totals 16 residues. Some clones are missing from TCRdb's copy, which holds only in-frame ones; the method was immunoSEQ multiplex PCR. The sample includes 150,000 to 200,000 clones, 90% of them seen just once. The receptor was isolated from an adult in good health. V is TRBV30 and J is TRBJ1-1; 7 positions agree with TRBD1. This material consisted of peripheral blood, taken on day 0 of AZD1222 vaccination. The CDR3 loop reads CAWSVTGASMNTEAFF. The DNA of the CDR3 is TGTGCCTGGAGTGTAACAGGGGCAAGTATGAACACTGAAGCTTTCTTT.